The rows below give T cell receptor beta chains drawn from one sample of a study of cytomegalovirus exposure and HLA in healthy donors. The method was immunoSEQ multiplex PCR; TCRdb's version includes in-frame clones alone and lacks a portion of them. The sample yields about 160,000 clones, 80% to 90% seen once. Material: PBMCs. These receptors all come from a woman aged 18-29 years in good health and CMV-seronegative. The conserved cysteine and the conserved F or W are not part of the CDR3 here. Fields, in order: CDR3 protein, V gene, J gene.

CDR3: ASSSLFTSSSYNEQF
V: TRBV5-1
J: TRBJ2-1

CDR3: ATKDRTEAF
V: TRBV15
J: TRBJ1-1

CDR3: ASSTSGGQGPARPYNEQF
V: TRBV19
J: TRBJ2-1

CDR3: SVRNIAGGAHNEQF
V: TRBV29-1
J: TRBJ2-1

CDR3: ASSLRLVRYAYEQY
V: TRBV11-3
J: TRBJ2-7

CDR3: ASSLSQGARGYT
V: TRBV27
J: TRBJ1-2

CDR3: ASSATSVPGELF
V: TRBV11-2
J: TRBJ2-2

CDR3: ASSITSGPAYEQY
V: TRBV19
J: TRBJ2-7

CDR3: ASSPYGATNEKLF
V: TRBV18
J: TRBJ1-4

CDR3: ATSRQGNDQPQH
V: TRBV15
J: TRBJ1-5

CDR3: ASSLGQDSYEQY
V: TRBV5-1
J: TRBJ2-7

CDR3: ASSLESGYGYT
V: TRBV7-2
J: TRBJ1-2

CDR3: ASSTGTSGFVNEQF
V: TRBV28
J: TRBJ2-1

CDR3: ASSLGQYNSPLH
V: TRBV5-1
J: TRBJ1-6

CDR3: ASSPILAPGELF
V: TRBV5-6
J: TRBJ2-2

CDR3: ASSRLDLTDTQY
V: TRBV18
J: TRBJ2-3

CDR3: ASSQSPTGIGAPNTEAF
V: TRBV23-1
J: TRBJ1-1

CDR3: ASSAPDREQY
V: TRBV6-1
J: TRBJ2-7

CDR3: ASRPTSGSYNEQF
V: TRBV12-2
J: TRBJ2-1

CDR3: ASSLGPGEAF
V: TRBV5-4
J: TRBJ1-1

CDR3: ASSYGANTGELF
V: TRBV6-5
J: TRBJ2-2

CDR3: ASSLKAGGPSGELF
V: TRBV27
J: TRBJ2-2

CDR3: ASSPRAFNTDTQY
V: TRBV5-1
J: TRBJ2-3

CDR3: ASSGDRWNTEAF
V: TRBV2
J: TRBJ1-1

CDR3: ASSLEPSFLQALNTEAF
V: TRBV5-1
J: TRBJ1-1

CDR3: ASSLPGGGWGNEQF
V: TRBV5-1
J: TRBJ2-1

CDR3: AWSLQRGSTDTQY
V: TRBV30
J: TRBJ2-3

CDR3: ASSSPQGRDDYGYT
V: TRBV25-1
J: TRBJ1-2

CDR3: ASSQSTQGFPEAF
V: TRBV23-1
J: TRBJ1-1

CDR3: AISAVYRGGTEAF
V: TRBV10-3
J: TRBJ1-1

CDR3: ASSFGQTSGYSYNEQF
V: TRBV5-1
J: TRBJ2-1

CDR3: ASSYNQPQH
V: TRBV21-1
J: TRBJ1-5

CDR3: ASSGLLSSGANVLT
V: TRBV19
J: TRBJ2-6

CDR3: AISGDRVLNEQF
V: TRBV10-3
J: TRBJ2-1

CDR3: ASVLPKRGNYGYT
V: TRBV6-5
J: TRBJ1-2

CDR3: ASRGFNTEAF
V: TRBV7-9
J: TRBJ1-1

CDR3: ASSSERRSGELF
V: TRBV27
J: TRBJ2-2

CDR3: ASSILTGNSGYT
V: TRBV19
J: TRBJ1-2

CDR3: ASSSRDRARQY
V: TRBV6-5
J: TRBJ2-7

CDR3: AWSITSGRWHEQF
V: TRBV30
J: TRBJ2-1

CDR3: ASSSNYEQY
V: TRBV27
J: TRBJ2-7

CDR3: ASSLVPEADSPLH
V: TRBV7-2
J: TRBJ1-6

CDR3: ASSPRVGAGEKLF
V: TRBV28
J: TRBJ1-4

CDR3: ASSEISTEQY
V: TRBV10-2
J: -

CDR3: ASSLTSGQF
V: TRBV28
J: TRBJ2-1

CDR3: AWRREGGQY
V: TRBV30
J: TRBJ2-5

CDR3: ASSLAGGMETQY
V: TRBV11-2
J: TRBJ2-5

CDR3: ASSPGTTNTEAF
V: TRBV18
J: TRBJ1-1

CDR3: ASSFSTETSGSGETQY
V: TRBV28
J: TRBJ2-5

CDR3: ASTPQAGGTDTQY
V: TRBV6-5
J: TRBJ2-3

CDR3: ASTQLAGGVYNEQF
V: TRBV2
J: TRBJ2-1

CDR3: ASRPDRDAYEQY
V: TRBV28
J: TRBJ2-7

CDR3: ASSLSGQGSYEQY
V: TRBV13
J: TRBJ2-7

CDR3: ASSTGTSRGTQY
V: TRBV27
J: TRBJ2-5

CDR3: ASGLTGTGPEKLF
V: TRBV12-5
J: TRBJ1-4

CDR3: ASSFGTNGYT
V: TRBV5-6
J: TRBJ1-2

CDR3: ATSLRQGPNTEAF
V: TRBV10-3
J: TRBJ1-1